This T cell receptor beta chain appears in the sequencing data of a study of blood T cells in healthy people across ages (dated by TCRdb to 2015 to 2017). In the study overall: In model experiments, roughly one uniquely barcoded TCR beta cDNA molecule per two T cells was captured by template switching. To track age-related changes in TCR beta repertoire diversity, the study relied on deep sequencing normalized with unique cDNA molecular identifiers. The donors were split into four age groups: young (average 16 years), middle-aged (39), aged (roughly 65) and long-lived (roughly 77). Two additional independent replicas of 1 million unique cDNA reads from the same blood draw were analyzed for two donors (one aged 18 to 30 and one aged 80 or older). To avoid experimental bias, donors of different ages were randomly spread across the sequencing lanes. Overall results and qualifications from the work: Compared with the aged group, more naive CD4+ T cells, fewer expanded clones and increased TCR diversity were shown by the long-lived group, suggesting age selection. Because the CMV infection status of the donors was unknown, age-related changes in expanded clonotypes may potentially have been confounded. Total diversity estimates from one million sequenced T cells were considered lower bounds and underestimates. The percentage of naive T cells measured by flow cytometry correlated strongly with observed TCR beta diversity. Conclusive comparison of naive and antigen-experienced compartments was prevented by the profiling of bulk unsorted PBMCs. Observed TCR beta diversity per million T cells fell roughly linearly with age, and a significant reduction was already apparent by age around 44.

Cut back by 1 base and 11 bases, the V and J ends lie 17 bases apart. The CDR3 has 14 amino acids, counting the end cysteine and phenylalanine. Only the CDR3 region is kept as DNA, spanning 42 bases read in frame from base 1. Taken from the germline V gene (reference sequence), the CDR1 and CDR2 loops are SEHNR and FQNEAQ. The count of this clonotype is one. Its antigen has not been determined. Base qualities are not provided; no much larger clone lies one nucleotide away. A single read offers scant evidence. Library prep was done by 5' RACE. The data were produced on an Illumina HiSeq 2500. A second PCR of about 6 to 11 cycles was performed with a sample-barcoded 5' primer and a J-beta primer mix. Each TCR beta cDNA molecule received a unique molecular identifier from a template-switch 5' adaptor carrying 12 random nucleotides. Each sample yielded at least 2.5 million CDR3-containing paired-end reads. First-strand cDNA synthesis was performed from all RNA using the Mint cDNA synthesis kit, with priming by a TRBC-specific oligonucleotide. Following uracil-DNA glycosylase treatment, a first 18-cycle PCR with universal primers M1SS and BC2_uni_R was performed on all cDNA. The study's own analysis went as follows. Normalization of each sample was performed by random selection of 1 million high-quality reads, each carrying a distinct molecular identifier. Instead of being binned into consensus sequences, reads that shared molecular identifiers were thrown out. MiTCR, with a Q25 quality threshold and the strictest error-elimination algorithm, was used for CDR3 identification, clonotype clustering and error correction. A nonparametric unseen species model with Euler transformation was used to estimate lower-bound total TCR beta diversity. TCRdb redid the processing of the public reads, applying fastp at Q25 and MiXCR, and retained in-frame beta chains. For every CDR3 protein sequence, its rows merge into one entry that carries the most common genes and DNA. The authors' filters were not applied to this entry. For this sample there are about 680,000 distinct CDR3 sequences; around 45% appear just once. The top ten constitute roughly 34% of the sample.

Systemically healthy Caucasian individuals from Russia, 35 to 40 in total and aged roughly 6 to 100 years, were included as donors. Each donor gave 9.5 to 10 milliliters of peripheral blood, drawn into EDTA-treated Vacutainer tubes. Ficoll-Paque density-gradient centrifugation was used to isolate PBMCs, with at least 7 million per sample. Trizol reagent was used to extract total RNA from PBMCs, with at least 5.5 micrograms per sample. Naive CD45RAhigh/CD27high T cell percentages were measured by flow cytometry on a PBMC aliquot from every donor. Sequenced input: blood. The rearrangement joined TRBV7-9 to TRBJ2-5; the D gene cannot be named for sure. This TCR came from a woman aged 55-75 years in good health. The sequence in DNA is TGTGCCAGCAGCTTAGAACGGCAACTCAATGAGCAGTACTTC. Its amino acids are CASSLERQLNEQYF.